The 3 T cell receptor beta chains listed next were all sequenced from one sample in a study of T cell responses to AZD1222 COVID-19 vaccine. Assay used: immunoSEQ multiplex PCR; TCRdb lists only in-frame clones, some missing. The data hold 150,000 to 180,000 clones, with about 88% observed a single time. The input for sequencing was peripheral blood, taken after recovery from COVID-19. The receptors come from an adult who had recovered from COVID-19.

V is TRBV11-2 and J is TRBJ2-1, with 10 bases that match TRBD2. The CDR3 has 16 amino acids. The V and J ends lost 6 bases and 2 bases, in that order; junction bases with no gene match: 7. CDR1 SGHAT and CDR2 FQNNGV come from the germline V gene. This CDR3 reads CASSQGAGGPYNEQFF. The CDR3 DNA follows: TGTGCCAGCAGTCAAGGAGCGGGGGGGCCCTACAATGAGCAGTTCTTC.

The V call is TRBV18, the J call TRBJ2-7; D gene uncertain. The germline V gene has CDR1 KGHSH and CDR2 LQKENI. V was pared by 3 bases and J by 0 bases, with 6 bases between. This CDR3 region has 13 residues. CDR3 nucleotides: TGTGCCAGCTCACCGCGGCTCTCCTACGAGCAGTACTTC. This sequence encodes CASSPRLSYEQYF.

The chain uses TRBV15 and TRBJ2-2; D is unclear. The CDR3 runs 14 residues. V was cut by 1 base and J by 4 bases, with 7 bases left in between. The germline V gene has CDR1 LNHNV and CDR2 YYDKDF (reference sequence). The CDR3 loop reads CATSRGFSTGELFF. The DNA of the CDR3 is TGTGCCACCAGCAGAGGGTTTAGCACCGGGGAGCTGTTTTTT.